This record looks at one T cell receptor beta chain sequence and its context. The CDR3 has 18 residues. CDR1 is MDHEN and CDR2 is SYDVKM in the germline V gene. The V gene end was trimmed by 1 base and the J gene end by 0 bases; junction bases not matched to a gene: 9. Sequenced by immunoSEQ multiplex PCR; TCRdb stores in-frame clones only, minus some. The sample has about 150,000 clones; about 80% are singletons. The sample is drawn from a study of blood T cell repertoires in COVID-19. As for the study in general: Donors in the United States, Italy and Spain gave samples during acute or convalescent COVID-19.

The chain has TRBV28 and TRBJ1-3, with 7 bases matching TRBD1. This clonotype was sampled from a man in his fifties or sixties who had recovered from COVID-19. Sequencing was performed on PBMCs or T cells enriched from blood (not recorded which). The CDR3 here is CASSLSASQGYSGNTIYF. The CDR3 DNA is TGTGCCAGCAGTTTATCGGCCTCACAGGGGTACTCTGGAAACACCATATATTTT.